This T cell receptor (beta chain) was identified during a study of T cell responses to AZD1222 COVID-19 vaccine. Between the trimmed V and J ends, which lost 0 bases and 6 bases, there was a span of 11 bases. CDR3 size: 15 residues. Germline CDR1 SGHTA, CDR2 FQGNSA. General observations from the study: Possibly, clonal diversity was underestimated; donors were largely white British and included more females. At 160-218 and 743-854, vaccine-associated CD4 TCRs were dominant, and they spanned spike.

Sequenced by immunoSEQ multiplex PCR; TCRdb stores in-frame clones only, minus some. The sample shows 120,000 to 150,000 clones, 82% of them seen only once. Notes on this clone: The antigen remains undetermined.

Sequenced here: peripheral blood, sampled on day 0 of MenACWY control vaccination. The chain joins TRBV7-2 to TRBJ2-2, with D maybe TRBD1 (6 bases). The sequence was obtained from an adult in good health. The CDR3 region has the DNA TGTGCCAGCAGCTTAGCTTGGGGGCTGGCCGGGGAGCTGTTTTTT. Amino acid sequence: CASSLAWGLAGELFF.